This T cell receptor (beta chain) was sequenced in a study of cytomegalovirus exposure and HLA in healthy donors. For this clone: Its antigen is undetermined. The junction does not match germline at one end; this may be a read error.

The CDR3 contains 15 residues. Looked up from germline, CDR1 is SEHNR and CDR2 is FQNEAQ (reference sequence). Use of 60 Vbeta and 13 Jbeta primers characterized the PCR. The protocol was immunoSEQ multiplex PCR, while the TCRdb copy is restricted to in-frame clones and leaves out a portion. The sample lists 220,000 or so clones, about 77% occurring once. Study conclusions and caveats: Rarity marked most TCR sequences, yet some public TCRs occurred in many donors. Near-uniform donor sequencing depth was presumed by presence/absence analyses. Later analysis placed DRB1 highest and HLA-C lowest in TCR association rates, which differed by HLA locus.

This receptor was taken from a woman aged 30 to 39 in good health and CMV-seronegative. Input material: PBMCs. The chain has TRBV7-9 and TRBJ2-7, with D tentatively TRBD2 (5 bases). For the CDR3, the DNA is TGTTCCAGCAGCTTAGCCCCCGCGGGTTCCTACGAGCAGTACTTC. Encoded protein: CSSSLAPAGSYEQYF. The entire variable domain, with the rest obtained from reference TRBV7-9 and TRBJ2-7, is as follows: DTGVSQNPRHKITKRGQNVTFRCDPISEHNRLYWYRQTLGQGPEFLTYFQNEAQLEKSRLLSDRFSAERPKGSFSTLEIQRTEQGDSAMYLCSSSLAPAGSYEQYFGPGTRLTVT.